This T cell receptor (beta chain) was sequenced during a study of CD8 T cells in ankylosing spondylitis. Regarding the study as a whole: Those disease-linked clones were CD8+; they were also relatively rare in peripheral blood. A motif of eight or nine highly homologous TCR beta variants was seen as apparently characteristic of ankylosing spondylitis blood. Before this, some motif variants had been reported in reactive arthritis synovial fluid and blood. From matched ankylosing spondylitis synovial fluid, disease-linked clones were reportedly recovered at significantly enriched levels.

This clonotype was seen more than once but under ten times. Its antigen is not known. With molecular barcodes, quantitative 5'-RACE was used to make the TCR beta libraries. MiXCR, applied by TCRdb to the 5' RACE reads, yields one record per CDR3 protein. This sample carries hundreds of thousands of distinct CDR3 sequences, roughly a sixth of them seen once, and the ten largest clones take just over 1%. V was shortened by 5 bases and J by 7 bases, with 9 bases between the two germline ends. The CDR3 contains 11 residues. Per germline, CDR1 DFQATT and CDR2 SNEGSKA (reference sequence). The rearrangement uses TRBV20-1 and TRBJ2-1, with unresolved D. This receptor was identified in a male donor with ankylosing spondylitis. The sequenced sample was blood, either unsorted or a sorted T cell fraction (not recorded which). The CDR3 spells CSAPGLNEQFF. DNA of the CDR3: TGCAGTGCTCCCGGCTTGAATGAGCAGTTCTTC.